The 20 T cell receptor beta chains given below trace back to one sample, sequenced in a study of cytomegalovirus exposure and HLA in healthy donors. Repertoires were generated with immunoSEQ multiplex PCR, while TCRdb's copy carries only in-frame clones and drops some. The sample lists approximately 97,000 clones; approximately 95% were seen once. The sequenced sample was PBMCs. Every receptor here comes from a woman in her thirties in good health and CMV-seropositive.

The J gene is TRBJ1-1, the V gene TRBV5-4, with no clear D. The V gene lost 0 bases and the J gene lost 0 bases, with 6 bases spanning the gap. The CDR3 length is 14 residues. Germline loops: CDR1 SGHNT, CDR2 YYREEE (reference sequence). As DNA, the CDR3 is TGTGCCAGCAGCTTGGGGCAGGTGAACACTGAAGCTTTCTTT. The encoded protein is CASSLGQVNTEAFF.

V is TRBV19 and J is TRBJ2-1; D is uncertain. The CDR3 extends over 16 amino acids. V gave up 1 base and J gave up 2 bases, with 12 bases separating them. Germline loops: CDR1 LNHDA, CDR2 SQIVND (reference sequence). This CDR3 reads CASSIAGPLPYNEQFF. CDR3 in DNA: TGTGCCAGTAGTATAGCAGGTCCCCTTCCCTACAATGAGCAGTTCTTC.

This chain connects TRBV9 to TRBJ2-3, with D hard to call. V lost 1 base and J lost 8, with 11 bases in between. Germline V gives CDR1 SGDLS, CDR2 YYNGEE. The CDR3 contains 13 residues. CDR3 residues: CASSVSPDGTQYF. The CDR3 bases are TGTGCCAGCAGCGTAAGCCCCGATGGTACGCAGTATTTT.

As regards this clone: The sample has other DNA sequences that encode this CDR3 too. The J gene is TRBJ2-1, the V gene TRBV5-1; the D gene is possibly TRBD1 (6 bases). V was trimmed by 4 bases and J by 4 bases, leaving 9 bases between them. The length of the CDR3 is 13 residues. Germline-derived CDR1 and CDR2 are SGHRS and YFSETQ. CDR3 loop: CASSAGQYNEQFF. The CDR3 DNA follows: TGCGCCAGCAGCGCAGGACAGTACAATGAGCAGTTCTTC.

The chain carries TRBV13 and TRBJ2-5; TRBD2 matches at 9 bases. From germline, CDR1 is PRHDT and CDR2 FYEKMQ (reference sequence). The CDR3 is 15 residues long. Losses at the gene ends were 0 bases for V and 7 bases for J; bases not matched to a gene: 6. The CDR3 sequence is CASSLGTSGIGTQYF. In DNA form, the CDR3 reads TGTGCCAGCAGCTTAGGGACTAGCGGTATTGGGACCCAGTACTTC.

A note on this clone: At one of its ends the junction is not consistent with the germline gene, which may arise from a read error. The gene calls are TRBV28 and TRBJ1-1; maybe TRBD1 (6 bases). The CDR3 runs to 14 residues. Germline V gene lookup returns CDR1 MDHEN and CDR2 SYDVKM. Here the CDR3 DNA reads TGTGCCAGCAGTTTACGTAGGGGGAACCCTGAAGCTTTCTTT. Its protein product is CASSLRRGNPEAFF.

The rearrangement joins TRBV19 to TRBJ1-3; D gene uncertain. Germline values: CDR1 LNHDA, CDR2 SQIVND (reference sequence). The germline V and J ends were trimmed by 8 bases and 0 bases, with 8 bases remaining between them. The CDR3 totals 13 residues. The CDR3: CASAPISGNTIYF. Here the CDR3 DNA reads TGTGCCAGTGCGCCGATCTCTGGAAACACCATATATTTT.

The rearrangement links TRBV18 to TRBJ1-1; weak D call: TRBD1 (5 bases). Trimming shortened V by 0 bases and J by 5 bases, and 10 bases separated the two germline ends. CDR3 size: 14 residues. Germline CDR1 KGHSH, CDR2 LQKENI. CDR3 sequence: CASSPPGGKTEAFF. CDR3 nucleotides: TGTGCCAGCTCACCACCCGGGGGAAAGACTGAAGCTTTCTTT.

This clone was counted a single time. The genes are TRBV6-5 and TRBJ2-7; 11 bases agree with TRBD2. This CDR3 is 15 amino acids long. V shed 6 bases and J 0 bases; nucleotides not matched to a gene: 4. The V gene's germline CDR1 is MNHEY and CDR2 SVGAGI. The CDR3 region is CASRDSGRVSYEQYF. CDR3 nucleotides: TGTGCCAGCAGGGATAGCGGGAGGGTCTCCTACGAGCAGTACTTC.

CDR3 in DNA: TGTGCCAGCAGCGGTCGTAGCGGGAGGGCCGCCTACGAGCAGTACTTC. Protein: CASSGRSGRAAYEQYF. V gene TRBV7-9 combines with J gene TRBJ2-7; 11 nucleotides match TRBD2. V was pared by 5 bases and J by 2 bases, with 8 bases of the junction left unmatched. CDR3 length: 16 amino acids. Per the germline V gene, CDR1 is SEHNR and CDR2 is FQNEAQ (reference sequence).

The CDR3 sequence is CATSRVRGTEAFF. CDR3 DNA: TGTGCCACCAGCAGAGTCCGGGGTACTGAAGCTTTCTTT. The gene calls are TRBV15 and TRBJ1-1; D is undetermined. The germline CDR1 and CDR2 sequences are LNHNV and YYDKDF (reference sequence). There are 13 residues in the CDR3. V was pared by 1 base and J by 5 bases, with 8 bases between.

CDR3 DNA: TGTGCCAGCAGCCCGACACCGACCTACGAGCAGTACTTC. Translated: CASSPTPTYEQYF. The chain combines TRBV13 with TRBJ2-7; no reliable D call. In germline, CDR1 is PRHDT, CDR2 FYEKMQ (reference sequence). CDR3 size: 13 residues. The ends were cut back, 5 bases at V and 2 bases at J, with 10 bases in the middle.

CDR3 DNA sequence: TGTGCCAGCAGTCCCCCAGCGGGAGTGGGCACCGGGGAGCTGTTTTTT. This translates into CASSPPAGVGTGELFF. The rearrangement uses TRBV28 and TRBJ2-2, with 8 bases that match TRBD2. The CDR3 has 16 amino acids. Germline assignment: CDR1 MDHEN and CDR2 SYDVKM. The V and J ends lost 5 bases and 4 bases, in that order; junction bases with no gene match: 9.

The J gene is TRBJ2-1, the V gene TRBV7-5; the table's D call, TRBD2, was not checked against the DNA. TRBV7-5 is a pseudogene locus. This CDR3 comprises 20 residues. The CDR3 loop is CARSSGLAGGPPNSYNEQFF. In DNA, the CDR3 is TGTGCCAGAAGCTCGGGACTAGCGGGAGGGCCTCCAAATTCATACAATGAGCAGTTCTTC.

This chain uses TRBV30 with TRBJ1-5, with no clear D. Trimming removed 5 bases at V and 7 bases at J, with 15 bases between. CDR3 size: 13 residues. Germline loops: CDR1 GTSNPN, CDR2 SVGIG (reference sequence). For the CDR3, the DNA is TGTGCCTGGTCTTTGGGCGCGGGGCAGCCCCAGCATTTT. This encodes CAWSLGAGQPQHF.

CDR3 loop: CASSLGGRAHNEQFF. The CDR3 nucleotides are TGTGCCAGCAGTTTAGGCGGGAGGGCCCACAATGAGCAGTTCTTC. The J gene is TRBJ2-1, the V gene TRBV27; TRBD2 matches at 9 bases. V shed 2 bases and J 5 bases; nucleotides not matched to a gene: 4. The CDR3 is 15 residues long. Germline CDR1 MNHEY, CDR2 SMNVEV (reference sequence).

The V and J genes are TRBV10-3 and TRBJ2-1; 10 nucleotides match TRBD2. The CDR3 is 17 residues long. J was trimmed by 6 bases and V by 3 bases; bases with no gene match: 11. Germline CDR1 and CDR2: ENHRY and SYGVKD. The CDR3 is CAISDRTSGAYSNEQFF. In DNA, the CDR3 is TGTGCCATCAGTGATCGAACTAGCGGGGCTTATAGCAATGAGCAGTTCTTC.

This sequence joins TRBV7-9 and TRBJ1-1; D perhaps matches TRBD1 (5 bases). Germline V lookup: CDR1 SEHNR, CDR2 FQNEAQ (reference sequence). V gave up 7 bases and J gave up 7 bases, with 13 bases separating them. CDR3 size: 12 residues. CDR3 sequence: CASTLPGLEAFF. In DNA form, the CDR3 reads TGTGCCAGCACCCTACCGGGACTTGAAGCTTTCTTT. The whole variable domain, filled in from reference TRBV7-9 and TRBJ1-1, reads DTGVSQNPRHKITKRGQNVTFRCDPISEHNRLYWYRQTLGQGPEFLTYFQNEAQLEKSRLLSDRFSAERPKGSFSTLEIQRTEQGDSAMYLCASTLPGLEAFFGQGTRLTVV.

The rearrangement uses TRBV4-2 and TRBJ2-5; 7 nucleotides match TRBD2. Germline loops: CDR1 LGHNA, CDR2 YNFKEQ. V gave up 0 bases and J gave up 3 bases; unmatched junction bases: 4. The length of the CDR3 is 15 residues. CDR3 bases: TGTGCCAGCAGCCAAGATCTTGGGACTAAAGAGACCCAGTACTTC. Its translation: CASSQDLGTKETQYF.

The CDR3 DNA reads TGCGCCAGCAGCCAAGAATTTCCCCAGGGTAATCAGCCCCAGCATTTT. Amino acids: CASSQEFPQGNQPQHF. The chain couples TRBV4-1 to TRBJ1-5; D is possibly TRBD1 (5 bases). V gave up 0 bases and J gave up 4 bases, with 13 bases separating them. The CDR3 loop spans 16 amino acids. CDR1 and CDR2 (germline): MGHRA, YSYEKL.